The TCR beta chain under discussion was sequenced for a study of blood T cells in healthy people across ages. Broader study findings: Age advanced and TCR beta diversity per million T cells fell, roughly linearly. Long-lived donors exceeded aged donors in naive CD4+ cells and diversity.

The CDR3 has 16 residues. Trimming removed 1 base at V and 4 bases at J, with 15 bases between. Germline V gene sequence: CDR1 SGHVS, CDR2 FNYEAQ. A second about 7 to 12 cycle PCR used barcoded and J-beta primers. All cDNA molecules were each tagged by a template-switch adaptor with 12 random nucleotides. Individual samples furnished no less than 3 million CDR3-containing paired-end reads apiece. One entry per CDR3 protein results from TCRdb running MiXCR on the 5' RACE reads. This table has 1.4 million to 1.5 million distinct CDR3 sequences, about 43% appearing once. Concerning this clonotype itself: What it binds is unknown.

The sequence was collected from a woman aged 18-29 years in good health. Sample: blood. This sequence joins TRBV7-6 and TRBJ2-3; TRBD1 is a possible D gene (5 bases). The CDR3 bases are TGTGCCAGCAGCTTAGTTCAACAGGAGATCGCAGATACGCAGTATTTT. Translated, it gives CASSLVQQEIADTQYF.